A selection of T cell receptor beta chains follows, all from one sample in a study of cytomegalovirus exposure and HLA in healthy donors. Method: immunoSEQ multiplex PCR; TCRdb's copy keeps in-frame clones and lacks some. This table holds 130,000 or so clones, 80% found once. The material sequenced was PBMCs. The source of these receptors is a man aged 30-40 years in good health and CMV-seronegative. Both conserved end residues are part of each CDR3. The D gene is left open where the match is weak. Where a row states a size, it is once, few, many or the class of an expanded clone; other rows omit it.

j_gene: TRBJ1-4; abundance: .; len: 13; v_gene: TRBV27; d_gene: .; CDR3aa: CASSLGRGEKLFF; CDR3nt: TGTGCCAGCAGTTTAGGGCGGGGCGAAAAACTGTTTTTT
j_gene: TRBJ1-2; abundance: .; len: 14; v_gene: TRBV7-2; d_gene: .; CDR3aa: CASSLGPGGAGYTF; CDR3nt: TGTGCCAGCAGCTTAGGGCCCGGGGGGGCTGGCTACACCTTC
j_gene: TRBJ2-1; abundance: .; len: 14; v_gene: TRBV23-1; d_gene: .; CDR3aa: CASTAPGRWDEQFF; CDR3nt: TGCGCCAGCACCGCCCCGGGTCGTTGGGATGAGCAGTTCTTC
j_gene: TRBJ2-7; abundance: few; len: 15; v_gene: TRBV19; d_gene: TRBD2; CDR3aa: CASSKVGGYLYEQYF; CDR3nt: TGTGCCAGTAGTAAGGTGGGAGGGTACCTCTACGAGCAGTACTTC
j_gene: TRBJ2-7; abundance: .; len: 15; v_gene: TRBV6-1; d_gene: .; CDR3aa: CASSPRPRSSYEQYF; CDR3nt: TGTGCCAGCAGTCCCCGACCGAGGAGCTCCTACGAGCAGTACTTC
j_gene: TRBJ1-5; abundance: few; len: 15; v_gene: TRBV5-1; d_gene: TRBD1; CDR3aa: CASSPTGEDNQPQHF; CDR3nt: TGCGCCAGCAGCCCGACAGGGGAGGACAATCAGCCCCAGCATTTT
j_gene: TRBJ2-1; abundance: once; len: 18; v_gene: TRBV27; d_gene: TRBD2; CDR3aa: CASSLFALAGGRYNEQFF; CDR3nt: TGTGCCAGCAGTTTATTCGCACTAGCGGGAGGGAGGTACAATGAGCAGTTCTTC
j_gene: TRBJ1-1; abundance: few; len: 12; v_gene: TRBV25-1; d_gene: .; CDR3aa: CASSPGYTEAFF; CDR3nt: TGTGCCAGCAGTCCAGGGTACACTGAAGCTTTCTTT
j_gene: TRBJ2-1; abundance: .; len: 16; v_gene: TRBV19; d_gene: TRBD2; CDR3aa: CASKGGLAASYNEQFF; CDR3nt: TGTGCCAGTAAGGGCGGACTAGCGGCCTCCTACAATGAGCAGTTCTTC
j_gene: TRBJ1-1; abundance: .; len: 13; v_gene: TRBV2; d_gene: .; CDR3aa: CASRAGASLEAFF; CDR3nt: TGTGCCAGCAGAGCAGGGGCGTCGTTAGAAGCTTTCTTT
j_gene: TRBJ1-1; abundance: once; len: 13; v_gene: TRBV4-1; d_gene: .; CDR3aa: CASSPTGGREAFF; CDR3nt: TGCGCCAGCAGCCCGACGGGGGGGCGCGAAGCTTTCTTT
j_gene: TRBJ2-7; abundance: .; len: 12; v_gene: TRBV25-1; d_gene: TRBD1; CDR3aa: CASSADRVEQYF; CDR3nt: TGTGCCAGCAGTGCGGACAGGGTCGAGCAGTACTTC
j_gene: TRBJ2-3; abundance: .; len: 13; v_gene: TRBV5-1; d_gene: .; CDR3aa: CASSPFIADTQYF; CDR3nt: TGCGCCAGCAGCCCGTTTATTGCAGATACGCAGTATTTT
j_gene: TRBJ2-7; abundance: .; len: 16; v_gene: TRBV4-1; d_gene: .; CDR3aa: CASSQDAVNIPYEQYF; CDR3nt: TGCGCCAGCAGCCAAGATGCAGTTAATATCCCTTACGAGCAGTACTTC
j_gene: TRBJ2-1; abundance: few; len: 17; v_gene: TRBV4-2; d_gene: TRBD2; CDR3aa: CASSQRVGTSVSGEQFF; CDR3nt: TGTGCCAGCAGCCAGCGTGTAGGGACTAGCGTTTCCGGTGAGCAGTTCTTC
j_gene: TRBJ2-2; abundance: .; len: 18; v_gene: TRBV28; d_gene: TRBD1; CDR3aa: CASSPVAGTVGYTGELFF; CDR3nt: TGTGCCAGCAGTCCCGTCGCCGGGACAGTAGGTTACACCGGGGAGCTGTTTTTT
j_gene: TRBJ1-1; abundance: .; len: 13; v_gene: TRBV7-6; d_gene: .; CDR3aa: CASSPYRDTEAFF; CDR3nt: TGTGCCAGCAGCCCGTACAGGGACACTGAAGCTTTCTTT
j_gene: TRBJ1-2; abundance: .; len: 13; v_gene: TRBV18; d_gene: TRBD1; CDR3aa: CASSVGQGYGYTF; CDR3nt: TGTGCCAGCTCAGTCGGACAGGGGTATGGCTACACCTTC
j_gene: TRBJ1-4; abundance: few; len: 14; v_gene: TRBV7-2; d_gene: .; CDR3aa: CASSLGTSNEKLFF; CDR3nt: TGTGCCAGCAGCTTAGGGACAAGTAATGAAAAACTGTTTTTT
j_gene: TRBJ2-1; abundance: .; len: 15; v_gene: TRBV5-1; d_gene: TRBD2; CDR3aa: CASGPSSGRIYEQFF; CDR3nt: TGCGCCAGCGGGCCCTCGAGCGGGAGGATATATGAGCAGTTCTTC
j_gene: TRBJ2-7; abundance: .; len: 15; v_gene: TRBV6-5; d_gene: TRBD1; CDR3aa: CASSFLGQGPHEQYF; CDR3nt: TGTGCCAGCAGCTTCCTGGGACAGGGGCCCCACGAGCAGTACTTC
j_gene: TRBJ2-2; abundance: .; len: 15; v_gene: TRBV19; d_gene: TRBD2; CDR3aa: CASSMILAGAGELFF; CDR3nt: TGTGCCAGTAGTATGATCTTAGCGGGGGCCGGGGAGCTGTTTTTT
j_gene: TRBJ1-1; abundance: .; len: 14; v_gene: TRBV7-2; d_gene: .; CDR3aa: CASSLNRAGTEAFF; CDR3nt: TGTGCCAGCAGCTTAAACAGGGCGGGCACTGAAGCTTTCTTT
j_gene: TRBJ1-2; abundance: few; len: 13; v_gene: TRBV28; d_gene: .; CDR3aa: CASSLWESHGYTF; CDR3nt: TGTGCCAGCAGTTTATGGGAGAGTCATGGCTACACCTTC
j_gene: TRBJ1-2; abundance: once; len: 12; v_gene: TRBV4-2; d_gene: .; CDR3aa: CASSPILGGYTF; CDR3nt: TGTGCCAGCAGTCCCATCCTAGGCGGCTACACCTTC
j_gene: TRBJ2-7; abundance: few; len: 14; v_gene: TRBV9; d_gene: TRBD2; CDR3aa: CASSLGLAGYEQYF; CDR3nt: TGTGCCAGCAGCCTTGGACTAGCGGGTTACGAGCAGTACTTC
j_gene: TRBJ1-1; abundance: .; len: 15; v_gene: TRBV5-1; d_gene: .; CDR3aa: CASSLFDTLNTEAFF; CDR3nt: TGCGCCAGCAGTTTATTCGACACCTTGAACACTGAAGCTTTCTTT
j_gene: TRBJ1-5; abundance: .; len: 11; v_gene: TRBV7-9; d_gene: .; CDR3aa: CASSSGGPQHF; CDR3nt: TGTGCCAGCAGCTCGGGGGGGCCCCAGCATTTT
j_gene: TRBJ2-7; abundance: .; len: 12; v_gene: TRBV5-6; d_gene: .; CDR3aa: CASSLGRAEQYF; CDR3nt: TGTGCCAGCAGCTTAGGCAGGGCCGAGCAGTACTTC
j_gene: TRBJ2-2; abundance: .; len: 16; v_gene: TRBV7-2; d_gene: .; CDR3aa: CASSLLWTAITGELFF; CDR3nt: TGTGCCAGCAGCTTATTGTGGACAGCCATCACCGGGGAGCTGTTTTTT
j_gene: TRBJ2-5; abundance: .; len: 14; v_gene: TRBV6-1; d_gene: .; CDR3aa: CAAKPEQAQETQYF; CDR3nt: TGTGCCGCAAAACCGGAACAGGCCCAAGAGACCCAGTACTTC
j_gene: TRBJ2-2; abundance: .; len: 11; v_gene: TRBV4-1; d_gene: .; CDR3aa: CASSHSGELFF; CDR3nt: TGCGCCAGCAGCCATAGCGGGGAGCTGTTTTTT
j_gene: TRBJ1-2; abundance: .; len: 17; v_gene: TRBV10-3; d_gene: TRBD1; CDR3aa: CAISESKGQGIYYGYTF; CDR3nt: TGTGCCATCAGTGAGTCGAAAGGACAGGGGATCTACTATGGCTACACCTTC
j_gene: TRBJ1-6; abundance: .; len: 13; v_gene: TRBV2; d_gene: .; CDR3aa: CASMSVTSSPLHF; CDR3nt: TGTGCCAGCATGTCGGTAACGAGTTCACCCCTCCACTTT
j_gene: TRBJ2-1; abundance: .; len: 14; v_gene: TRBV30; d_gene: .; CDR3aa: CAWSMGLGYNEQFF; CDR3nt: TGTGCCTGGAGTATGGGACTGGGATACAATGAGCAGTTCTTC
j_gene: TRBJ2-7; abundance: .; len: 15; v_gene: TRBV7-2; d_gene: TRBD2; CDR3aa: CASSLGVAGASRQYF; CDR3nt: TGTGCCAGCAGCTTAGGGGTAGCGGGCGCTAGTAGGCAGTACTTC
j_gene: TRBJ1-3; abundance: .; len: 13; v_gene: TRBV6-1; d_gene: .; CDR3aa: CASSELVRNTIYF; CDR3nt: TGTGCCAGCAGTGAATTAGTAAGAAACACCATATATTTT
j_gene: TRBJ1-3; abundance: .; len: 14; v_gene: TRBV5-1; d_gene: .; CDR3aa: CASSLSSSGNTIYF; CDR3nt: TGCGCCAGCAGCTTGTCCAGCTCTGGAAACACCATATATTTT
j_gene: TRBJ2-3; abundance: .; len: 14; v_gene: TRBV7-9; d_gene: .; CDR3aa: CASSPQRVTDTQYF; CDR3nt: TGTGCCAGCAGCCCCCAGCGGGTCACAGATACGCAGTATTTT
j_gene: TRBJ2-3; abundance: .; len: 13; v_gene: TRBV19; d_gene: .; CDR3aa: CASSPGNTDTQYF; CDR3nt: TGTGCCAGTAGTCCAGGGAACACAGATACGCAGTATTTT